This T cell receptor beta chain was sequenced in a study of blood T cell repertoires in COVID-19. Study summary: The cDNA or gDNA used as material had been derived from T cells, B-cell-depleted T cells, or PBMCs.

How the authors handled the data: Amplified reference gene primers provided the basis for estimating nucleated cell counts. This table comes from immunoSEQ multiplex PCR, and its TCRdb copy is limited to in-frame clones, with some not included. For V, J and clone size, that table is used; D and trimming come from the DNA. Of 200,000 to 300,000 clones listed, 75% to 85% are singletons. CDR1 is SEHNR, CDR2 FQNEAQ, per germline (reference sequence). The junction had 13 bases not matched to a gene; V was cut back by 8 bases and J by 6 bases. This CDR3 is built from 15 residues. This receptor was identified in a human donor in a cohort sampled during active COVID-19. The sequenced sample was peripheral blood. The rearrangement links TRBV7-9 to TRBJ2-1, with 7 bases identical to TRBD2. The CDR3 coding sequence is TGTGCCAGCTCGGGCCCAGCGGGACCCAGCAATGAGCAGTTCTTC. Protein product: CASSGPAGPSNEQFF.